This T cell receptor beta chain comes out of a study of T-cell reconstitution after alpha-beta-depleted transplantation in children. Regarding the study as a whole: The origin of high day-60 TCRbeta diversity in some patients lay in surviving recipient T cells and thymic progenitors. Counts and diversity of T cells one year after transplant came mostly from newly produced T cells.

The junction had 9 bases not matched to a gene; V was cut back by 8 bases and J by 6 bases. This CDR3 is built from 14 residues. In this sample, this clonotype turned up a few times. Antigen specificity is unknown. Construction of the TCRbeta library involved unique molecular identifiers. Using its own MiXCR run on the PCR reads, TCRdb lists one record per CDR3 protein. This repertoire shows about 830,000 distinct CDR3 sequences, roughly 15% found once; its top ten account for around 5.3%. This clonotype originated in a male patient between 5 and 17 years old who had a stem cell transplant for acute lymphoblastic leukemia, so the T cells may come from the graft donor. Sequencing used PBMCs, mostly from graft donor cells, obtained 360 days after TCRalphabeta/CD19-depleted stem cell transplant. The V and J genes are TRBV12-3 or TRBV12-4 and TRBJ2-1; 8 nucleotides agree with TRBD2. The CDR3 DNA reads TGTGCCAGCCGCCGGGCTAGCGGGTTCAATGAGCAGTTCTTC. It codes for CASRRASGFNEQFF.